This TCR beta chain was obtained from a study of blood T cell repertoires in COVID-19 (dated by TCRdb to about 2020). In the study overall: Collaborator samples came from the United States, Italy and Spain and covered acute and convalescent phases of COVID-19. The repertoires were made available in a free public database intended to serve as a resource for research on the immune response to SARS-CoV-2. The prospective study material was composed of cDNA or gDNA derived from T cells, B-cell-depleted T cells, or PBMCs. The samples were drawn from the first 160 participants of the ongoing ImmuneRACE study and from 950 to 1,500 subjects provided by 6 global collaborators. Deeply sampled blood TCRbeta repertoires from subjects exposed to, actively infected with, or recovered from COVID-19 were included in the dataset. HLA class I and class II types, where available, came from metadata supplied by the sample provider rather than from assay-based typing. Sample metadata almost always included a de-identified subject ID, COVID-19 status, age in years and sex. The paper as a whole reports these results and caveats: The amount of clinical and demographic metadata varied by source and participant and was provided uncurated.

TCRbeta CDR3 regions were amplified from genomic DNA using the immunoSEQ Assay, a bias-controlled multiplex PCR. As for the original processing: The number of nucleated cells in each sample was estimated from the amplification of reference gene primers within the assay. Sequence reads were collapsed and filtered to measure the absolute abundance of every unique TCRbeta CDR3 rearrangement. Productive Simpson clonality was computed per sample as the square root of Simpson's diversity index over productive rearrangements. Entries here come from immuneACCESS through TCRdb and include only in-frame sequences with V and J called. Some clones fail to appear in such tables; in the studies checked, an unresolved V gene covers under half of the shortfall, and the cause of the remainder is unknown. D and trimming come from the DNA, and the V and J calls and clone size come from that table. This sample holds about 75,000 clones; 84% were observed only once. The ten largest clones take up 20% to 25% of the sample.

Each collaborating institution followed its own protocols to collect whole blood in K2EDTA tubes. For TCRbeta analysis, collaborators shipped samples as frozen whole blood, isolated PBMCs, or DNA extracted from either of those sample types. A word on this clone: It lacks a known antigen. The record has no base qualities; no much larger clone is one base away.

The CDR3 measures 24 amino acids from cysteine to phenylalanine. Only the CDR3 region is kept as DNA, spanning 72 bases read in frame from base 1. V drops 1 base and J drops 7 bases, leaving 41 bases in between. From the germline V gene (reference sequence), CDR1 is MNHEY and CDR2 is SMNVEV. Recombination joined TRBV27 with TRBJ2-1, and possibly TRBD2, on 9 matching bases. The specimen sequenced was peripheral blood. This TCR derives from a woman aged 45-65 years with acute or convalescent COVID-19. The CDR3 reads CASSLYHRGKMSGGPIRIINEQFF. The nucleotide sequence is TGTGCCAGCAGTTTATACCACAGGGGGAAGATGAGCGGGGGGCCCATCCGAATAATTAATGAGCAGTTCTTC.